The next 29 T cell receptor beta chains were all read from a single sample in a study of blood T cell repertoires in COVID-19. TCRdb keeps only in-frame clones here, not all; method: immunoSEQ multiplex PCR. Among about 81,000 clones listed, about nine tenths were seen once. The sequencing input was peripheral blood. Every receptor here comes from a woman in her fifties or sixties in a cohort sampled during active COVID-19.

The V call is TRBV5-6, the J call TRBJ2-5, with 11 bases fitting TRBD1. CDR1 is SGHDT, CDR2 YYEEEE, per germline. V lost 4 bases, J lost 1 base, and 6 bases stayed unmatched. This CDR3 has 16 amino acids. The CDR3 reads CASSRRGTGGQETQYF. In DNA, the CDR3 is TGTGCCAGCAGCCGCCGGGGGACAGGGGGCCAAGAGACCCAGTACTTC.

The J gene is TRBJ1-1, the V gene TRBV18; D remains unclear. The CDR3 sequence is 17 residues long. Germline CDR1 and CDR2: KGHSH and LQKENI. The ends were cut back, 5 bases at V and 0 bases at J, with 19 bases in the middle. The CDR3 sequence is CASSIQARVMMNTEAFF. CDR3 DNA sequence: TGTGCCAGCTCAATCCAGGCCCGAGTGATGATGAACACTGAAGCTTTCTTT.

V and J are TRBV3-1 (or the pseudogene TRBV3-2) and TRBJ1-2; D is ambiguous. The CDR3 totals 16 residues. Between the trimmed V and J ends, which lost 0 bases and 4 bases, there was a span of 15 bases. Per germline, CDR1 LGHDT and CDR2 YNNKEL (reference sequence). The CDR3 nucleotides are TGTGCCAGCAGCCAAGATCTGAGGGCTCTTAGCTATGGCTACACCTTC. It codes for CASSQDLRALSYGYTF.

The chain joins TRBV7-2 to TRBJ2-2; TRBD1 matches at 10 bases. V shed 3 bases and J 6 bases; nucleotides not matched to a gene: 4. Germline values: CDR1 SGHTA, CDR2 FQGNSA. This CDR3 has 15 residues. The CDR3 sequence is CASSFRQGASGELFF. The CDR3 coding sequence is TGTGCCAGCAGCTTCCGACAGGGGGCCTCCGGGGAGCTGTTTTTT.

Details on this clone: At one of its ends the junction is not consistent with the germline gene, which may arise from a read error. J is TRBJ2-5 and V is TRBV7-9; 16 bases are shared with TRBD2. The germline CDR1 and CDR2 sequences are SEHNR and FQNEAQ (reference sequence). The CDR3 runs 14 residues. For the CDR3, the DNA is TGTGCCAGCAGCTTGGGGACTAGCGGGGGGGTGACGGACTTC. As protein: CASSLGTSGGVTDF.

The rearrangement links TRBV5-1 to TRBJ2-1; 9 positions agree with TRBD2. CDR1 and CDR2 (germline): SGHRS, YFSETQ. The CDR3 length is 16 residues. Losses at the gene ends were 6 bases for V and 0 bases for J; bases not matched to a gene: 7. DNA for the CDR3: TGCGCCAGCATGCAAGCGGGGGGCAACTCCTACAATGAGCAGTTCTTC. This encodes CASMQAGGNSYNEQFF.

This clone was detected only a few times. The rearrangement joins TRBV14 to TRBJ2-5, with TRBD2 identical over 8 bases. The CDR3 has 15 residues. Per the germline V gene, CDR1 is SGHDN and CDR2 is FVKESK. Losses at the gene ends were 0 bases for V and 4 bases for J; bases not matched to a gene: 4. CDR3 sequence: CASSQEYSGGETQYF. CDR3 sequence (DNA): TGTGCCAGCAGCCAAGAATACAGCGGGGGAGAGACCCAGTACTTC.

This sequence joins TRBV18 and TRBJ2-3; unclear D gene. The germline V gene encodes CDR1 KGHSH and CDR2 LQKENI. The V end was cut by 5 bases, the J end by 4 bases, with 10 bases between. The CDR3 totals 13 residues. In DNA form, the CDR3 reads TGTGCCAGCTCAGAGTCCACCGCAGATACGCAGTATTTT. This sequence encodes CASSESTADTQYF.

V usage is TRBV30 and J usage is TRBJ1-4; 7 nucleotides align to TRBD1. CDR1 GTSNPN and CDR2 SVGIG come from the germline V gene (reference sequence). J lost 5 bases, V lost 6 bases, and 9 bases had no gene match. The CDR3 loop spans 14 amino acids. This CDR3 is CACETGVVNEKLFF. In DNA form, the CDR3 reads TGTGCCTGCGAAACAGGGGTCGTAAATGAAAAACTGTTTTTT.

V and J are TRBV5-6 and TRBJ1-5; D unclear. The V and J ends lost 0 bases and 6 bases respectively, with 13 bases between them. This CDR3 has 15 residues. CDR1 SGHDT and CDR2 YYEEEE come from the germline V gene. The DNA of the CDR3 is TGTGCCAGCAGCTTGGGGTTAATGGTCGGTCAGCCCCAGCATTTT. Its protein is CASSLGLMVGQPQHF.

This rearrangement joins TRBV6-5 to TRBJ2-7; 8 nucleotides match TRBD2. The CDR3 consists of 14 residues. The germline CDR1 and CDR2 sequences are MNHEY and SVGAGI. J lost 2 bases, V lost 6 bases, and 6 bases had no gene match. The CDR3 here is CASSVTSGPYEQYF. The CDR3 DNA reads TGTGCCAGCAGCGTTACTAGCGGCCCCTACGAGCAGTACTTC.

The DNA for the CDR3 is TGTGCCAGCAGCCCCTTTACGGGGGGGCAGGAGACCCAGTACTTC. Protein: CASSPFTGGQETQYF. The genes are TRBV6-2 or TRBV6-3 and TRBJ2-5, with 8 bases aligning to TRBD2. Germline CDR1 MNHEY, CDR2 SVGEGT. The CDR3 has 15 residues. The ends lost 6 bases at V and 5 bases at J; junction bases unmatched: 11.

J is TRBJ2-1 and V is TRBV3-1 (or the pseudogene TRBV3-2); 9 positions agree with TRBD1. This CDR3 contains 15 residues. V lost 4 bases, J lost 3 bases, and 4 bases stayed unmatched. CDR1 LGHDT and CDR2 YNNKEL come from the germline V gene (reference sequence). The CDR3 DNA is TGTGCCAGCAGCCCCGGACAGGGGAGCTACAATGAGCAGTTCTTC. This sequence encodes CASSPGQGSYNEQFF.

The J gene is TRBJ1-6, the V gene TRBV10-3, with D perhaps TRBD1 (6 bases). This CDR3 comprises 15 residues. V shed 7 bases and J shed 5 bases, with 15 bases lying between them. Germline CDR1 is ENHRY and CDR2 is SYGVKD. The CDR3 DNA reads TGTGCCATCAAGGAGGTGGACAGCAATAATTCACCCCTCCACTTT. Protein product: CAIKEVDSNNSPLHF.

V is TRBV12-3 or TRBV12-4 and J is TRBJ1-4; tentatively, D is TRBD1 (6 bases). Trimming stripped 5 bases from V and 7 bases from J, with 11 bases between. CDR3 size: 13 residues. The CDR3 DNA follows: TGTGCCAGCAGTACAGGGATAGGTGAAAAACTGTTTTTT. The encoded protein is CASSTGIGEKLFF.

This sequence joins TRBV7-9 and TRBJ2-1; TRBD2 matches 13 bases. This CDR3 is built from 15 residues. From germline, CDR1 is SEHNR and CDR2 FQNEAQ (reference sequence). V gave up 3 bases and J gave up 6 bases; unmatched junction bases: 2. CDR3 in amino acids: CASSLGLAGPNEQFF. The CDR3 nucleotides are TGTGCCAGCAGCTTGGGACTAGCGGGACCCAATGAGCAGTTCTTC.

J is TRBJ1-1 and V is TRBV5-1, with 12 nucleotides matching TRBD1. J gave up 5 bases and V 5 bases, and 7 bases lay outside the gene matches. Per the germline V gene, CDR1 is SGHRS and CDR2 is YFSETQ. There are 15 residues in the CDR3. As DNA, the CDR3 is TGCGCCAGCAGTCCGGGACAGGGGGCATGGACTGAAGCTTTCTTT. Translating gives CASSPGQGAWTEAFF.

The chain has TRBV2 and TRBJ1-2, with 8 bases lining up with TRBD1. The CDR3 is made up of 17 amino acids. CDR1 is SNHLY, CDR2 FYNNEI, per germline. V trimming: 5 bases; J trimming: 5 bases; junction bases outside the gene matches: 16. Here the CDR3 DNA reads TGTGCCAGCAGTTACCCACGGACAGGGCTAATCTTTTATGGCTACACCTTC. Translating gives CASSYPRTGLIFYGYTF.

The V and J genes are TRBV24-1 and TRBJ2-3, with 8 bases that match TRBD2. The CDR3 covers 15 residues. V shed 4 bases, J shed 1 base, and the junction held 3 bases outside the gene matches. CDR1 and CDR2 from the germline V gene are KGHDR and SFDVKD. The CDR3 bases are TGTGCCACCAGTGAACGGGGGGGCGGCACAGATACGCAGTATTTT. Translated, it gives CATSERGGGTDTQYF.

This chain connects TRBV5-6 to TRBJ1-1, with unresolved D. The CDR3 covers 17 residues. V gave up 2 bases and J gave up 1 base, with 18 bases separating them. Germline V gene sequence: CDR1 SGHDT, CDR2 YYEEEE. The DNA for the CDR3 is TGTGCCAGCAGCTTCCTCGTTCGAAGACTTTCGAACACTGAAGCTTTCTTT. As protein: CASSFLVRRLSNTEAFF.

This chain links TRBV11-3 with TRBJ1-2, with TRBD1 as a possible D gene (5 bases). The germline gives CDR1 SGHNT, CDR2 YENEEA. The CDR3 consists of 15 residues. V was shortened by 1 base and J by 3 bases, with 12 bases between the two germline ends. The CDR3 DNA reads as TGTGCCAGCAGCTTAGGGTACGGCAGGGACTATGGCTACACCTTC. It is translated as CASSLGYGRDYGYTF.

CDR3 protein: CAIRDRADEKLFF. CDR3 coding DNA: TGTGCCATCAGGGACAGGGCGGATGAAAAACTGTTTTTT. The V and J genes are TRBV10-3 and TRBJ1-4; TRBD1 matches at 8 bases. This CDR3 has 13 residues. With V trimmed by 6 bases and J by 6 bases, 3 bases remained unmatched. CDR1 and CDR2 from the germline V gene are ENHRY and SYGVKD.

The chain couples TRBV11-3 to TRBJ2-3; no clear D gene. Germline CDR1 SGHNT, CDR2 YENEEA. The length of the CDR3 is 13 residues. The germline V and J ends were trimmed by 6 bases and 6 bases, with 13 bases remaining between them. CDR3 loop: CASSQPELDTQYF. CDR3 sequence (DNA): TGTGCCAGCAGTCAACCTGAACTCGATACGCAGTATTTT. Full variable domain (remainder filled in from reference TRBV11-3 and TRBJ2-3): EAGVVQSPRYKIIEKKQPVAFWCNPISGHNTLYWYLQNLGQGPELLIRYENEEAVDDSQLPKDRFSAERLKGVDSTLKIQPAELGDSAVYLCASSQPELDTQYFGPGTRLTVL.

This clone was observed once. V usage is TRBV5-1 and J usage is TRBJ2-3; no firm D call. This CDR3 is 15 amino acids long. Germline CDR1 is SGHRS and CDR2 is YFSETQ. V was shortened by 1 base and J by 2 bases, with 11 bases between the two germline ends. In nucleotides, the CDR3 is TGCGCCAGCAGCTTGCCGCGATCACCCACAGATACGCAGTATTTT. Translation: CASSLPRSPTDTQYF. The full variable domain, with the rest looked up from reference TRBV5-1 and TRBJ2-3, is KAGVTQTPRYLIKTRGQQVTLSCSPISGHRSVSWYQQTPGQGLQFLFEYFSETQRNKGNFPGRFSGRQFSNSRSEMNVSTLELGDSALYLCASSLPRSPTDTQYFGPGTRLTVL.

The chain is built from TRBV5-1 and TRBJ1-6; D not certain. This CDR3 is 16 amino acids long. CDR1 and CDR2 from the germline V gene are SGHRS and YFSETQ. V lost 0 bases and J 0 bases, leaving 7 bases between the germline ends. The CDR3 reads CASSLDASSYNSPLHF. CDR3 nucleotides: TGCGCCAGCAGCTTGGATGCGAGCTCCTATAATTCACCCCTCCACTTT. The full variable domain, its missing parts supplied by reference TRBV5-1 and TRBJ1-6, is KAGVTQTPRYLIKTRGQQVTLSCSPISGHRSVSWYQQTPGQGLQFLFEYFSETQRNKGNFPGRFSGRQFSNSRSEMNVSTLELGDSALYLCASSLDASSYNSPLHFGNGTRLTVT.

The CDR3: CASSRFMGGQETQYF. The CDR3 DNA reads TGTGCCAGCTCACGATTTATGGGGGGTCAAGAGACCCAGTACTTC. The chain has TRBV18 and TRBJ2-5; TRBD2 might be the D (6 bases). Trimming stripped 4 bases from V and 2 bases from J, with 14 bases between. The CDR3 has 15 residues. Germline CDR1 reads KGHSH; CDR2 reads LQKENI.

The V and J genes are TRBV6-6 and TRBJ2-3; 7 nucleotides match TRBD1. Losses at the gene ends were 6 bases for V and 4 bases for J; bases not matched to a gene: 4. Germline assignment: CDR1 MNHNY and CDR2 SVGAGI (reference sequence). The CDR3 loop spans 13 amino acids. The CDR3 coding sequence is TGTGCCAGCAGAGAACAGGGGCCAGATACGCAGTATTTT. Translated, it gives CASREQGPDTQYF.

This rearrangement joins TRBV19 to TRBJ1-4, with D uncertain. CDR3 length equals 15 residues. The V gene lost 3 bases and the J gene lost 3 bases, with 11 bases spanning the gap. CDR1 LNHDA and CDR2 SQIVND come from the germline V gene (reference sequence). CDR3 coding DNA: TGTGCCAGTAGTATGGTGAGAGGATCTAATGAAAAACTGTTTTTT. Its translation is CASSMVRGSNEKLFF.

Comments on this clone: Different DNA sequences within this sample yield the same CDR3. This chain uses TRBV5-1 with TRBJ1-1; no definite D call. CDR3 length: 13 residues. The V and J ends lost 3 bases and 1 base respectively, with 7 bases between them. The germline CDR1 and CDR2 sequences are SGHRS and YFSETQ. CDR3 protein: CASSSRGNTEAFF. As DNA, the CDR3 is TGCGCCAGCAGCTCCCGGGGGAACACTGAAGCTTTCTTT.